Below are 17 T cell receptor beta chains sequenced from a single sample in a study of shared clonotypes between healthy human individuals. Sequencing used immunoSEQ multiplex PCR; TCRdb keeps in-frame clones, though not all of them. The top ten hold 0.95% to 1.5% of the sample, which has roughly 1,800,000 clones, 85% to 95% seen once. Naive CD8 cells comprised CD45RO-negative, CCR7-positively selected cells, excluding terminally differentiated effector memory CD45RA+ cells. Sequencing used naive CD8+ T cells sorted from blood. The receptor source for this set is a man younger than 30 in good health.

This chain connects TRBV27 to TRBJ2-7, with D maybe TRBD2 (6 bases). The CDR3 loop spans 14 amino acids. Trimming shortened V by 8 bases and J by 0 bases, and 14 bases separated the two germline ends. Germline CDR1 reads MNHEY; CDR2 reads SMNVEV (reference sequence). In nucleotides, the CDR3 is TGTGCCAGCGGACTTCTAGCGAGCTCCTACGAGCAGTACTTC. Its translation is CASGLLASSYEQYF.

The chain joins TRBV29-1 to TRBJ1-4, with TRBD1 identical over 7 bases. Germline CDR1 SQVTM, CDR2 ANQGSEA. This CDR3 region has 15 residues. After removal of 0 bases from V and 10 bases from J, the junction contained 11 bases not matched to a gene. The chain's CDR3 is CSVEDRTGDDGKLFF. CDR3 nucleotides: TGCAGCGTTGAAGATCGAACAGGGGACGACGGAAAACTGTTTTTT.

The sample holds one count of this clone. The chain carries TRBV25-1 and TRBJ2-7, with D unresolved. The V gene lost 4 bases and the J gene lost 3 bases, with 16 bases spanning the gap. The CDR3 length is 15 residues. The germline gives CDR1 MGHDK, CDR2 SYGVNS. The CDR3 loop reads CASSATRTALYEQYF. DNA of the CDR3: TGTGCCAGCAGTGCAACCCGAACGGCTCTCTACGAGCAGTACTTC.

The chain combines TRBV28 with TRBJ1-5; possibly TRBD1 for D (5 bases). From germline, CDR1 is MDHEN and CDR2 SYDVKM. The CDR3 runs to 15 residues. V shed 3 bases and J shed 2 bases, with 11 bases lying between them. This CDR3 reads CASSFRVRGNQPQHF. Written as DNA, the CDR3 is TGTGCCAGCAGTTTCAGGGTCCGGGGCAATCAGCCCCAGCATTTT.

V usage is TRBV11-3 and J usage is TRBJ1-1; D is perhaps TRBD1 (5 bases). Trimming stripped 0 bases from V and 3 bases from J, with 8 bases between. Germline V gene data show CDR1 as SGHNT and CDR2 as YENEEA. CDR3 length equals 14 residues. The CDR3 DNA is TGTGCCAGCAGCTTAGAGGGGGGACACACTGAAGCTTTCTTT. Amino acids: CASSLEGGHTEAFF.

On this clone itself: The same CDR3 arises from other DNA sequences in this sample as well. This sequence joins TRBV11-3 and TRBJ2-7; D gene unclear. V lost 1 base to trimming and J lost 4 bases, with 8 bases between them. The CDR3 has 13 residues. Per germline, CDR1 SGHNT and CDR2 YENEEA. The CDR3 is CASSLGLEYEQYF. The CDR3, as DNA: TGTGCCAGCAGCTTAGGACTGGAATACGAGCAGTACTTC.

The V and J genes are TRBV7-6 and TRBJ2-1; D is perhaps TRBD1 (6 bases). In germline, CDR1 is SGHVS, CDR2 FNYEAQ. This CDR3 is built from 16 residues. Trimming took off 1 base at V and 6 bases at J, with 16 bases between the two ends. CDR3 in DNA: TGTGCCAGCAGCTTAGATAAGGGCCAAGGGGGCAATGAGCAGTTCTTC. Protein sequence: CASSLDKGQGGNEQFF.

The chain has TRBV5-4 and TRBJ1-2, with a weak D call TRBD1 (6 bases). CDR1 is SGHNT and CDR2 is YYREEE in the germline V gene (reference sequence). V was pared by 7 bases and J by 4 bases, with 11 bases between. This CDR3 comprises 12 residues. CDR3 sequence (DNA): TGTGCCAGCCGGACGGACAGCTATGGCTACACCTTC. This translates into CASRTDSYGYTF. Full variable domain (outside the CDR3, taken from reference TRBV5-4 and TRBJ1-2): ETGVTQSPTHLIKTRGQQVTLRCSSQSGHNTVSWYQQALGQGPQFIFQYYREEENGRGNFPPRFSGLQFPNYSSELNVNALELDDSALYLCASRTDSYGYTFGSGTRLTVV.

The chain joins TRBV4-2 to TRBJ2-3; 7 bases are a match to TRBD2. V shed 4 bases and J 2 bases; nucleotides not matched to a gene: 9. Per germline, CDR1 LGHNA and CDR2 YNFKEQ. The CDR3 loop spans 16 amino acids. CDR3 bases: TGTGCCAGCAGCCCCACTGGGGGGGTTCCCACAGATACGCAGTATTTT. It codes for CASSPTGGVPTDTQYF.

The count of this clone is one. The rearrangement links TRBV2 to TRBJ2-5, with D possibly being TRBD2 (5 bases). Trimming cost V 1 base and J 2 bases, with 11 bases left between them. The CDR3 has 15 residues. The germline CDR1 and CDR2 sequences are SNHLY and FYNNEI. For the CDR3, the DNA is TGTGCCAGCAGTGAAGGTCTAGCTCCACAAGAGACCCAGTACTTC. Protein: CASSEGLAPQETQYF.

V and J are TRBV5-8 and TRBJ2-7, with D possibly matching TRBD1 (6 bases). The V gene's germline CDR1 is SGHTS and CDR2 YDEGEE. The CDR3 covers 12 residues. Trimming cost V 3 bases and J 2 bases, with 6 bases left between them. This CDR3 is CASSWTAYEQYF. CDR3 nucleotide sequence: TGTGCCAGCAGCTGGACAGCCTACGAGCAGTACTTC.

This sequence joins TRBV19 and TRBJ1-6; D ambiguous. CDR3 length: 15 residues. CDR1 and CDR2 from the germline V gene are LNHDA and SQIVND (reference sequence). V was clipped by 7 bases and J by 2 bases, with 12 bases between them. The CDR3 protein is CASTIGGAYNSPLHF. CDR3 DNA sequence: TGTGCCAGTACCATCGGAGGCGCCTATAATTCACCCCTCCACTTT.

The genes are TRBV9 and TRBJ2-1; D may be TRBD1 or TRBD2 (5 bases each). Deletions cut 0 bases from V and 13 bases from J, with 14 bases between. Germline V gene sequence: CDR1 SGDLS, CDR2 YYNGEE. This CDR3 region has 13 residues. CDR3 sequence reads: CASSVGGTGIQFF. The CDR3 region has the DNA TGTGCCAGCAGCGTAGGAGGGACCGGAATTCAGTTCTTC.

V is TRBV7-2 and J is TRBJ2-7; D unclear. Germline V CDR1 and CDR2: SGHTA, FQGNSA. Trimming took off 3 bases at V and 0 bases at J, with 9 bases between the two ends. The CDR3 length is 14 residues. The CDR3 reads CASSFGPLSYEQYF. CDR3 DNA sequence: TGTGCCAGCAGCTTTGGTCCGCTCTCCTACGAGCAGTACTTC.

CDR3 region: CASRGPASYEQYF. DNA of the CDR3: TGTGCCAGCAGGGGACCGGCCTCCTACGAGCAGTACTTC. The gene calls are TRBV28 and TRBJ2-7; D assignment may be TRBD1 or TRBD2 (5 bases each). Germline-derived CDR1 and CDR2 are MDHEN and SYDVKM. The CDR3 sequence is 13 residues long. The V end was cut by 6 bases, the J end by 0 bases, with 9 bases between.

This clone was detected once. The V call is TRBV5-4, the J call TRBJ2-5; no clear D. Trimming removed 3 bases from V and 4 bases from J, with 7 bases in between. CDR1 and CDR2 from the germline V gene are SGHNT and YYREEE (reference sequence). CDR3 length: 12 residues. CDR3: CASSSGGETQYF. CDR3 in DNA: TGTGCCAGCAGCTCCGGCGGAGAGACCCAGTACTTC.

V is TRBV28 and J is TRBJ2-7; D possibly corresponds to TRBD2 (6 bases). CDR1 and CDR2 (germline): MDHEN, SYDVKM. The CDR3 runs to 14 residues. V gave up 6 bases and J gave up 3 bases, with 15 bases separating them. The CDR3 protein is CASSFGLTSYEQYF. CDR3 in DNA: TGTGCCAGCAGCTTCGGACTGACTAGCTACGAGCAGTACTTC.